One sample yielded the 14 T cell receptor beta chains listed below, sequenced in a study of blood T cell repertoires in COVID-19. Clones were sequenced by immunoSEQ multiplex PCR, and TCRdb holds only the in-frame ones, with some missing. The data hold approximately 250,000 clones, with approximately 90% observed a single time. Sequencing used PBMCs or T cells enriched from blood (not recorded which). The source of these receptors is a woman between 25 and 40 years old who had recovered from COVID-19.

V gene TRBV6-1 combines with J gene TRBJ2-7, with unresolved D. Germline V gives CDR1 MNHNS, CDR2 SASEGT. This CDR3 is built from 13 residues. The V end lost 1 base, the J end lost 3 bases, and 7 bases lay between the germline ends. CDR3 sequence (DNA): TGTGCCAGCAGTGAAGGTAGCTACTACGAGCAGTACTTC. Translated, it gives CASSEGSYYEQYF.

The V gene is TRBV29-1, the J gene TRBJ1-1, with a tentative D call TRBD1 (6 bases). Germline V lookup: CDR1 SQVTM, CDR2 ANQGSEA. The CDR3 consists of 13 residues. The ends were cut back, 7 bases at V and 3 bases at J, with 15 bases in the middle. CDR3 amino acids: CSAGYRVDTEAFF. CDR3 nucleotide sequence: TGCAGCGCTGGGTACAGGGTCGACACTGAAGCTTTCTTT.

The chain is built from TRBV20-1 and TRBJ1-2; 8 bases line up with TRBD1. V gave up 5 bases and J gave up 8 bases; unmatched junction bases: 4. Germline V gives CDR1 DFQATT, CDR2 SNEGSKA (reference sequence). The CDR3 runs 11 residues. In DNA, the CDR3 is TGCAGTGCTCCTACAGGGGGGGGCTACACCTTC. Translating it yields CSAPTGGGYTF.

This chain uses TRBV29-1 with TRBJ1-2; D is possibly TRBD1 (5 bases). The CDR3 is made up of 14 amino acids. CDR1 and CDR2 from the germline V gene are SQVTM and ANQGSEA. Trimming removed 6 bases at V and 4 bases at J, with 18 bases between. The CDR3 DNA sequence: TGCAGCGTGGACCGGAACAGGTTAGGCTATGGCTACACCTTC. Its translation is CSVDRNRLGYGYTF.

A few counts support this clone. This rearrangement joins TRBV4-1 to TRBJ1-1, with 7 bases lining up with TRBD1. V dropped 5 bases and J dropped 4; count of bases not matched to a gene: 10. Germline CDR1 is MGHRA and CDR2 is YSYEKL. The CDR3 length is 15 residues. The CDR3 DNA is TGCGCCAGCAGCGCACGGGACAGCGCGATCACTGAAGCTTTCTTT. It is translated as CASSARDSAITEAFF.

This chain links TRBV2 with TRBJ1-5; 8 bases align to TRBD1. The CDR3 consists of 15 residues. V was clipped by 8 bases and J by 7 bases; unmatched bases: 13. Per the germline V gene, CDR1 is SNHLY and CDR2 is FYNNEI. CDR3 sequence: CASHLDRGGKQPQHF. As DNA, the CDR3 is TGTGCCAGCCACTTAGACAGGGGTGGGAAACAGCCCCAGCATTTT.

The table lists this clone with a count of one. The chain has TRBV11-3 and TRBJ2-1; 9 nucleotides line up with TRBD2. J gave up 1 base and V 2 bases, and 6 bases lay outside the gene matches. CDR3 length equals 17 residues. The V gene's germline CDR1 is SGHNT and CDR2 YENEEA. The CDR3 protein is CASSLRPSGISYNEQFF. The DNA for the CDR3 is TGTGCCAGCAGCTTAAGACCTAGCGGGATATCCTACAATGAGCAGTTCTTC.

This chain joins TRBV27 and TRBJ1-2; D gene unclear. V gave up 5 bases and J gave up 8 bases, with 18 bases separating them. CDR1 and CDR2 (germline): MNHEY, SMNVEV (reference sequence). This CDR3 has 14 residues. This CDR3 is CASSPGYQPDGYTF. In nucleotides, the CDR3 is TGTGCCAGCAGTCCGGGATATCAACCGGACGGCTACACCTTC.

The chain couples TRBV9 to TRBJ1-1; D remains unclear. The V gene's germline CDR1 is SGDLS and CDR2 YYNGEE. The V end was cut by 4 bases, the J end by 4 bases, with 20 bases between. The CDR3 covers 16 residues. DNA of the CDR3: TGTGCCAGCAGCATCCAACCGGAGGGATGGGCCACTGAAGCTTTCTTT. Its protein product is CASSIQPEGWATEAFF.

The chain uses TRBV20-1 and TRBJ1-1; no firm D call. Germline CDR1 is DFQATT and CDR2 is SNEGSKA (reference sequence). V gave up 5 bases and J gave up 13 bases, with 14 bases separating them. This CDR3 has 10 residues. The CDR3 spells CSAAGEGGFF. The CDR3 bases are TGCAGTGCTGCCGGGGAGGGCGGTTTCTTT.

This clone was recorded only once. The chain combines TRBV7-2 with TRBJ2-5; maybe TRBD1 (5 bases). The length of the CDR3 is 15 residues. Trimming stripped 2 bases from V and 2 bases from J, with 12 bases between. CDR1 is SGHTA, CDR2 FQGNSA, per germline. The CDR3 nucleotides are TGTGCCAGCAGCTTAATGCAGGGTGAGCAAGAGACCCAGTACTTC. Protein product: CASSLMQGEQETQYF.

This chain uses TRBV7-2 with TRBJ2-1; 10 nucleotides agree with TRBD2. Germline CDR1 and CDR2: SGHTA and FQGNSA. This CDR3 is 17 amino acids long. With V trimmed by 3 bases and J by 0 bases, 5 bases remained unmatched. The CDR3 region has the DNA TGTGCCAGCAGCTTCGGACTAGCGGCGAGCTCCTACAATGAGCAGTTCTTC. It translates to CASSFGLAASSYNEQFF. The whole variable domain, filled in from reference TRBV7-2 and TRBJ2-1, reads GAGVSQSPSNKVTEKGKDVELRCDPISGHTALYWYRQSLGQGLEFLIYFQGNSAPDKSGLPSDRFSAERTGGSVSTLTIQRTQQEDSAVYLCASSFGLAASSYNEQFFGPGTRLTVL.

This chain connects TRBV18 to TRBJ2-1, with 8 positions matching TRBD2. V shed 3 bases and J 9 bases; nucleotides not matched to a gene: 7. The germline gives CDR1 KGHSH, CDR2 LQKENI. The CDR3 loop spans 14 amino acids. The CDR3 nucleotides read TGTGCCAGCTCACCCTCGGGACTAGGTGGTGAGCAGTTCTTC. Protein: CASSPSGLGGEQFF.

This rearrangement joins TRBV7-8 to TRBJ2-1; TRBD2 might be the D (5 bases). The CDR3 has 14 residues. The germline V and J ends were trimmed by 5 bases and 4 bases, with 12 bases remaining between them. CDR1 is SGHVS, CDR2 FQNEAQ, per germline. CDR3 sequence: CASSGRTRYNEQFF. The CDR3, as DNA: TGTGCCAGCAGCGGCCGGACTCGTTACAATGAGCAGTTCTTC.